Shown below are 3 T cell receptor beta chains from a single sample sequenced in a study of cytotoxic CD8 clonotypes in ibrutinib-treated CLL. Produced via immunoSEQ multiplex PCR; TCRdb's table is partial and in-frame only. The table lists a few hundred thousand clones, 70% of them singletons, with 15% in the top ten. The sample was PBMCs, taken after 24 months of ibrutinib treatment. The origin of the receptors is a human donor with chronic lymphocytic leukemia.

The table lists this clone with a few counts. This chain connects TRBV9 to TRBJ2-7, with 7 bases aligning to TRBD1. The CDR3 consists of 16 residues. After removal of 0 bases from V and 2 bases from J, the junction contained 8 bases not matched to a gene. Germline values: CDR1 SGDLS, CDR2 YYNGEE. CDR3 protein: CASSVANGGTAYEQYF. The CDR3 DNA reads as TGTGCCAGCAGCGTAGCTAACGGTGGGACAGCCTACGAGCAGTACTTC.

The rearrangement links TRBV5-4 to TRBJ1-1; a possible D gene is TRBD1 (5 bases). V dropped 4 bases and J dropped 0 bases, with 10 bases sitting between them. The CDR3 runs 14 residues. Germline CDR1 reads SGHNT; CDR2 reads YYREEE (reference sequence). The CDR3 DNA is TGTGCCAGCAGCCCCGGGACCCTGAACACTGAAGCTTTCTTT. It specifies CASSPGTLNTEAFF.

This clone has a single count. The chain recombines TRBV18 with TRBJ1-1; the D is unclear. The CDR3 has 14 residues. The V end was cut by 5 bases, the J end by 3 bases, with 13 bases between. The V gene's germline CDR1 is KGHSH and CDR2 LQKENI. The CDR3 bases are TGTGCCAGCTCATCCGACACCTTTTACACTGAAGCTTTCTTT. Residues: CASSSDTFYTEAFF.